This T cell receptor (beta chain) was captured in a study of T-cell memory formation after mild COVID-19. This clonotype occurred a few times. MiXCR, run by TCRdb on the 5' RACE reads, gives a single entry per CDR3 protein. The data hold over 350,000 distinct CDR3 sequences, with about 16% observed a single time. Sequences were obtained from PBMCs or a T cell subset sorted from them (not recorded which). The clonotype originates from a man between 18 and 29 years old who had mild COVID-19 (a few samples of this study predate the infection). Cell type and time point are not known.

The CDR3 DNA follows: TGCAGCGTTGAGGGAGGGTGGGGCGCTGAAGCTTTCTTT. The encoded protein is CSVEGGWGAEAFF. The J gene is TRBJ1-1, the V gene TRBV29-1, with TRBD1 as a possible D gene (5 bases). The CDR3 is 13 amino acids. The V end lost 3 bases, the J end lost 6 bases, and 14 bases lay between the germline ends. Germline CDR1 is SQVTM and CDR2 is ANQGSEA.